Following are 20 T cell receptor beta chains from one sample sequenced in a study of cytomegalovirus exposure and HLA in healthy donors. PCR used 60 Vbeta primers and 13 Jbeta primers. TCRdb's copy holds only in-frame clones and misses some; the assay was immunoSEQ multiplex PCR. This table has about 88,000 clones, 85% to 90% appearing once. The material sequenced was PBMCs. These receptors all stem from a man between 18 and 29 years old in good health and CMV-seronegative.

The gene calls are TRBV30 and TRBJ1-1; tentative D call: TRBD1 (5 bases). The CDR3 totals 14 residues. With 1 base removed from V and 6 bases from J, the gap between germline ends came to 15 bases. Germline values: CDR1 GTSNPN, CDR2 SVGIG (reference sequence). In DNA form, the CDR3 reads TGTGCCTGGAGTGCAGCGGGGCCGGCCGCTGAAGCTTTCTTT. Protein product: CAWSAAGPAAEAFF.

The chain joins TRBV6-6 to TRBJ2-7, with unresolved D. Trimming removed 6 bases at V and 4 bases at J, with 10 bases between. Germline assignment: CDR1 MNHNY and CDR2 SVGAGI (reference sequence). CDR3 size: 12 residues. This CDR3 reads CASSRNSYEQYF. CDR3 nucleotide sequence: TGTGCCAGCAGCAGGAATTCTTACGAGCAGTACTTC.

The chain links TRBV21-1 to TRBJ2-3; TRBD2 is the table's D call, not checked against the DNA. TRBV21-1 is termed a pseudogene. The CDR3 is 12 amino acids. In DNA form, the CDR3 reads TGTGCCAGCAGGCGACGGGTAGATACGCAGTATTTT. The encoded protein is CASRRRVDTQYF.

This clone was picked up a small number of times. The chain carries TRBV11-2 and TRBJ2-7; D perhaps matches TRBD2 (5 bases). Germline CDR1 SGHAT, CDR2 FQNNGV. The length of the CDR3 is 15 residues. Trimming removed 10 bases at V and 0 bases at J, with 19 bases between. The CDR3 sequence is CATTYGPGSSYEQYF. For the CDR3, the DNA is TGTGCCACCACCTATGGTCCGGGGAGCTCCTACGAGCAGTACTTC.

The chain combines TRBV5-1 with TRBJ2-1; 8 bases map to TRBD1. Germline V gene lookup returns CDR1 SGHRS and CDR2 YFSETQ. Trimming cost V 5 bases and J 6 bases; bases outside gene matches: 10. The CDR3 has 15 amino acids. The CDR3 coding sequence is TGCGCCAGCAGACCCGGACAGGGTCTGAGCAATGAGCAGTTCTTC. It yields the protein CASRPGQGLSNEQFF.

The rearrangement links TRBV15 to TRBJ1-3, with a possible D match to TRBD1 (5 bases). CDR3 size: 15 residues. Trimming cost V 0 bases and J 6 bases, with 12 bases left between them. From germline, CDR1 is LNHNV and CDR2 YYDKDF (reference sequence). CDR3 sequence reads: CATSRDGGTKNTIYF. Here the CDR3 DNA reads TGTGCCACCAGCAGAGACGGAGGGACTAAAAACACCATATATTTT.

The rearrangement joins TRBV18 to TRBJ2-3; TRBD2 might be the D (6 bases). Germline values: CDR1 KGHSH, CDR2 LQKENI. V was pared by 3 bases and J by 4 bases, with 23 bases between. CDR3 length: 18 amino acids. The CDR3 bases are TGTGCCAGCTCACCTCAACCGATCCGGGAGTCTAGCCCAGATACGCAGTATTTT. It specifies CASSPQPIRESSPDTQYF.

The chain couples TRBV6-6 to TRBJ1-1, with D unresolved. Germline CDR1 MNHNY, CDR2 SVGAGI (reference sequence). V was clipped by 7 bases and J by 8 bases, with 11 bases between them. This CDR3 spans 11 amino acids. The DNA of the CDR3 is TGTGCCAGCACCTCAGGATCCGAAGCTTTCTTT. This translates into CASTSGSEAFF.

In this sample, this clone turned up a few times. CDR3: CATSRGPASGRSTDTQYF. The DNA for the CDR3 is TGTGCCACCAGCAGAGGACCCGCTAGCGGGAGAAGCACAGATACGCAGTATTTT. The chain recombines TRBV15 with TRBJ2-3, with 10 bases lining up with TRBD2. The CDR3 spans 18 residues. J was trimmed by 0 bases and V by 1 base; bases with no gene match: 7. Germline-derived CDR1 and CDR2 are LNHNV and YYDKDF (reference sequence).

This chain links TRBV19 with TRBJ1-6, with TRBD1 as a possible D gene (6 bases). The V end lost 3 bases, the J end lost 8 bases, and 17 bases lay between the germline ends. The CDR3 has 16 amino acids. Germline V gives CDR1 LNHDA, CDR2 SQIVND (reference sequence). The CDR3 region is CASSMAGGLGYSPLHF. The CDR3 DNA is TGTGCCAGTAGTATGGCGGGGGGGCTAGGTTATTCACCCCTCCACTTT.

The chain couples TRBV4-3 to TRBJ2-2, with D possibly matching TRBD1 (5 bases). The length of the CDR3 is 16 residues. Germline CDR1 is LGHNA and CDR2 is YSLEER. V dropped 0 bases and J dropped 6 bases, with 14 bases sitting between them. DNA of the CDR3: TGCGCCAGCAGCCAAGATAAGGGGAACTGGGCCGGGGAGCTGTTTTTT. This translates into CASSQDKGNWAGELFF.

V gene TRBV2 combines with J gene TRBJ2-3; perhaps TRBD1 as D (5 bases). V was pared by 10 bases and J by 3 bases, with 14 bases between. The CDR3 loop spans 13 amino acids. CDR1 is SNHLY and CDR2 is FYNNEI in the germline V gene. The DNA for the CDR3 is TGTGCCACCAGGGTAAGAGGAACAGATACGCAGTATTTT. It codes for CATRVRGTDTQYF.

The chain couples TRBV5-4 to TRBJ2-7, with no clear D. This CDR3 contains 14 residues. Germline V gene sequence: CDR1 SGHNT, CDR2 YYREEE (reference sequence). Trimming cost V 4 bases and J 2 bases, with 13 bases left between them. CDR3 sequence reads: CASSPTGFTYEQYF. CDR3 DNA sequence: TGTGCCAGCAGCCCAACCGGGTTCACCTACGAGCAGTACTTC.

The V and J genes are TRBV7-7 and TRBJ2-2, with 9 bases fitting TRBD1. The V segment lost 2 bases and the J segment 6 bases; nucleotides outside the gene matches: 19. The CDR3 loop spans 20 amino acids. Germline CDR1 is SSHAT and CDR2 is FNYEAQ (reference sequence). CDR3 region: CASSLRFPPAGTGSSGELFF. Written as DNA, the CDR3 is TGTGCCAGCAGCTTAAGGTTCCCTCCTGCCGGGACAGGGAGTTCCGGGGAGCTGTTTTTT.

The chain joins TRBV2 to TRBJ2-1, with 9 bases fitting TRBD2. The V gene's germline CDR1 is SNHLY and CDR2 FYNNEI. CDR3 length: 17 amino acids. The ends lost 6 bases at V and 7 bases at J; junction bases unmatched: 16. CDR3 coding DNA: TGTGCCAGCAGCCTCAGAACCGCTAGCGGGACTAGTAATGAGCAGTTCTTC. Encoded protein: CASSLRTASGTSNEQFF.

CDR3 in DNA: TGTGCCAGCTCACCCCGGGGACAGCCGGTGGGCACAGATACGCAGTATTTT. It encodes CASSPRGQPVGTDTQYF. The chain employs TRBV18 and TRBJ2-3, with 7 bases matching TRBD1. Germline V gives CDR1 KGHSH, CDR2 LQKENI. After removal of 3 bases from V and 1 base from J, the junction contained 10 bases not matched to a gene. There are 17 residues in the CDR3.

The J gene is TRBJ2-7, the V gene TRBV7-3, with TRBD2 matching 10 bases. Trimming at V came to 2 bases and at J to 5 bases, leaving 6 bases not matched to a gene. The CDR3 loop spans 15 amino acids. Germline V gives CDR1 SGHTA, CDR2 FQGTGA. This chain's CDR3 is CASSLEGLAFDEQYF. The CDR3 coding sequence is TGTGCCAGCAGCTTAGAGGGACTAGCGTTCGACGAGCAGTACTTC.

The chain couples TRBV7-3 to TRBJ2-7; 7 bases are shared with TRBD1. From germline, CDR1 is SGHTA and CDR2 FQGTGA. The CDR3 spans 16 residues. V lost 5 bases and J lost 0; bases outside the gene matches: 10. DNA of the CDR3: TGTGCCAGCAGCGCTCACCGGGGACAGAACTCCTACGAGCAGTACTTC. This sequence encodes CASSAHRGQNSYEQYF.

V gene TRBV5-4 combines with J gene TRBJ2-2; a weak D match, TRBD2 (5 bases). This CDR3 comprises 13 residues. Germline CDR1 is SGHNT and CDR2 is YYREEE (reference sequence). V dropped 0 bases and J dropped 6 bases, with 6 bases sitting between them. The CDR3 DNA reads TGTGCCAGCAGCTTGGAGGAGGCCGGGGAGCTGTTTTTT. This gives the protein CASSLEEAGELFF.

The V and J genes are TRBV5-1 and TRBJ1-1; 7 bases match TRBD1. Germline V gives CDR1 SGHRS, CDR2 YFSETQ. CDR3 length: 15 residues. The V segment lost 4 bases and the J segment 2 bases; nucleotides outside the gene matches: 8. This CDR3 reads CASSPTKGANTEAFF. In nucleotides, the CDR3 is TGCGCCAGCAGCCCTACAAAGGGGGCTAACACTGAAGCTTTCTTT.